This T cell receptor (beta chain) originates from a study of cytomegalovirus exposure and HLA in healthy donors. Primers: 60 Vbeta forward and 13 Jbeta reverse. In the original processing: In a later analysis, around 10 million of approximately 81 million unique beta chains occurred in at least two donors. Some clones are missing from TCRdb's copy, which holds only in-frame ones; the method was immunoSEQ multiplex PCR. D and trimming were read from the DNA, whereas the V and J calls and clone size are those reported in that table. Of over 65,000 clones in the sample, roughly two thirds were seen once. V gave up 5 bases and J gave up 8 bases; unmatched junction bases: 6. The CDR3 has 13 residues. Germline V gives CDR1 SGHTA, CDR2 FQGNSA.

This chain links TRBV7-2 with TRBJ2-4; TRBD1 agrees at 7 bases. The TCR was taken from a woman aged 45-65 years in good health and CMV-seropositive. The sequenced material came from PBMCs. CDR3 nucleotide sequence: TGTGCCAGCAGCAGGGGACAGAATGACATTCAGTACTTC. Translating gives CASSRGQNDIQYF.